Below, one T cell receptor beta chain is given with its context. FACS enriched CD8+ TEMRA cells, while bulk CD8+ and CD4+ were negatively isolated. This entry comes from a study of CD8 T cells in Susac syndrome. From germline, CDR1 is MDHEN and CDR2 SYDVKM. With 5 bases removed from V and 2 bases from J, the gap between germline ends came to 6 bases. The CDR3 has 12 residues. Random hexamers were used to reverse transcribe about 0.5 to 1 ug of RNA. MiXCR, run by TCRdb on the immunoSEQ multiplex PCR reads, gives a single entry per CDR3 protein. Of 90,000 to 150,000 distinct CDR3 sequences in the sample, around 92% were seen once.

The chain is built from TRBV28 and TRBJ2-5, with D hard to call. This TCR was sampled from a human donor in good health. Sequencing was carried out using CD8+ T cells from PBMCs. The CDR3 reads CASSSQQETQYF. CDR3 bases: TGTGCCAGCAGTAGTCAGCAAGAGACCCAGTACTTC. The full variable domain, with the rest looked up from reference TRBV28 and TRBJ2-5, is DVKVTQSSRYLVKRTGEKVFLECVQDMDHENMFWYRQDPGLGLRLIYFSYDVKMKEKGDIPEGYSVSREKKERFSLILESASTNQTSMYLCASSSQQETQYFGPGTRLLVL.